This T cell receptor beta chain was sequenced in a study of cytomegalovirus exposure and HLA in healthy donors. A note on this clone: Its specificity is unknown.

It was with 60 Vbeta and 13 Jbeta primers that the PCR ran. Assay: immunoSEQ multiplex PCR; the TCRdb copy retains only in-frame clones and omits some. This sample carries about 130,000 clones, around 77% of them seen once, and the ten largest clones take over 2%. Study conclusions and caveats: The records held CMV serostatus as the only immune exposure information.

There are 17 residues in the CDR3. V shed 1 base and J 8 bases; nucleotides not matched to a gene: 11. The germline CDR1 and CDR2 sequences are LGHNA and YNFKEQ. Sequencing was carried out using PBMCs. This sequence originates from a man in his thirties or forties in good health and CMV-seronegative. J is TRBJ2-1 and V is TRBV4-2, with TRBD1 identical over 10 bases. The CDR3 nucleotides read TGTGCCAGCAGCCAAGGCGACAGGGGGCACTTGACTGATGAGCAGTTCTTC. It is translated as CASSQGDRGHLTDEQFF.